This TCR beta chain was recovered during a study of control samples from healthy donors and cancer patients. V was shortened by 1 base and J by 8 bases, with 8 bases between the two germline ends. Germline values: CDR1 LGHDT, CDR2 YNNKEL (reference sequence). The CDR3 length is 13 residues. Sequencing used immunoSEQ multiplex PCR; TCRdb keeps in-frame clones, though not all of them. This sample has approximately 100,000 clones; 85% to 90% occur once, and the top ten carry approximately 2.1%. As for this clone: Other nucleotide sequences from this sample produce the same CDR3.

The specimen was blood. The chain carries TRBV3-1 (or the pseudogene TRBV3-2) and TRBJ2-2; D call uncertain. This TCR came from a woman in her thirties or forties in good health. CDR3 coding DNA: TGTGCCAGCAGCCAAGTCCGGGCTGGGGAGCTGTTTTTT. Translated: CASSQVRAGELFF.